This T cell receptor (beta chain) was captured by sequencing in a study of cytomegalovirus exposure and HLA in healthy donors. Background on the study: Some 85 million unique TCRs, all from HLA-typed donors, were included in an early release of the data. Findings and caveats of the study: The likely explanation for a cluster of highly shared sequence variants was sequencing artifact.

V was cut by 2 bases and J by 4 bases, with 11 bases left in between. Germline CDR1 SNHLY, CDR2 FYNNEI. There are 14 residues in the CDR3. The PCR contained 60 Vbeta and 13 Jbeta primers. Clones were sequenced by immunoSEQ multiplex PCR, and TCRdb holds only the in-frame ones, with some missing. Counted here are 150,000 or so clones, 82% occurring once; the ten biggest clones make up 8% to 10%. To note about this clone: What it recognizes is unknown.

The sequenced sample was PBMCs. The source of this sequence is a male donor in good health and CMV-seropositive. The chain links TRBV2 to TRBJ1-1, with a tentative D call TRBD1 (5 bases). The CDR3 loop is CASSEQGPSTEAFF. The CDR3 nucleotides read TGTGCCAGCAGTGAACAGGGTCCAAGCACTGAAGCTTTCTTT.